Each of the 19 T cell receptor beta chains below was sequenced from the same sample in a study of cytomegalovirus exposure and HLA in healthy donors. Both 60 Vbeta primers and 13 Jbeta primers went into the PCR. This table comes from immunoSEQ multiplex PCR, and its TCRdb copy is limited to in-frame clones, with some not included. This table has under 200,000 clones, around 75% appearing once. The material sequenced was PBMCs. The source of these receptors is a male donor in good health and CMV-seronegative.

The chain couples TRBV5-6 to TRBJ2-7, with 8 bases lining up with TRBD2. Losses at the gene ends were 3 bases for V and 3 bases for J; bases not matched to a gene: 8. CDR1 is SGHDT and CDR2 is YYEEEE in the germline V gene. The CDR3 covers 15 residues. The CDR3 reads CASSSPGSGNYEQYF. CDR3 DNA sequence: TGTGCCAGCAGCTCCCCAGGTAGCGGGAACTACGAGCAGTACTTC.

This clone was picked up a small number of times. The chain joins TRBV7-9 to TRBJ1-5; D call uncertain. V shed 4 bases and J shed 4 bases, with 5 bases lying between them. The CDR3 totals 12 residues. Germline V gives CDR1 SEHNR, CDR2 FQNEAQ (reference sequence). The CDR3 spells CASSSFNQPQHF. The CDR3 region has the DNA TGTGCCAGCAGCTCTTTTAATCAGCCCCAGCATTTT.

The sample holds a few counts of this clone. The V gene is TRBV6-5, the J gene TRBJ2-3; 7 positions agree with TRBD1. Trimming at V came to 2 bases and at J to 6 bases, leaving 5 bases not matched to a gene. This CDR3 is built from 14 residues. From germline, CDR1 is MNHEY and CDR2 SVGAGI. The CDR3 bases are TGTGCCAGCAGTTACGCCTCACAGGGGGATACGCAGTATTTT. Protein sequence: CASSYASQGDTQYF.

The chain has TRBV9 and TRBJ1-2; possible D gene TRBD1, 6 bases. CDR3 length: 14 amino acids. Trimming left V 0 bases short and J 5 bases short, with 11 bases between. Germline CDR1 is SGDLS and CDR2 is YYNGEE. CDR3 residues: CASSVDTGKYGYTF. The DNA of the CDR3 is TGTGCCAGCAGCGTAGATACAGGGAAATATGGCTACACCTTC.

This sequence joins TRBV9 and TRBJ1-3; TRBD1 is a possible D gene (5 bases). Germline CDR1 and CDR2: SGDLS and YYNGEE. There are 13 residues in the CDR3. V lost 4 bases, J lost 7 bases, and 12 bases lay in between. The CDR3 loop is CASSPGGWNTIYF. The DNA of the CDR3 is TGTGCCAGCAGCCCGGGGGGGTGGAACACCATATATTTT.

This clone was counted a few times. This chain joins TRBV5-1 and TRBJ2-7; no definite D call. Germline loops: CDR1 SGHRS, CDR2 YFSETQ. This CDR3 is 13 amino acids long. V dropped 0 bases and J dropped 4 bases, with 8 bases sitting between them. CDR3 sequence: CASSLVVSYEQYF. CDR3 nucleotide sequence: TGCGCCAGCAGCTTGGTAGTATCGTACGAGCAGTACTTC.

This clone was observed a single time. The rearrangement joins TRBV4-2 to TRBJ1-2; 7 nucleotides align to TRBD1. V lost 2 bases, J lost 6 bases, and 6 bases stayed unmatched. Germline CDR1 and CDR2: LGHNA and YNFKEQ. This CDR3 contains 14 residues. CDR3 sequence: CASSQTGEGHGYTF. The CDR3 nucleotides read TGTGCCAGCAGCCAAACAGGGGAAGGGCATGGCTACACCTTC.

V usage is TRBV5-1 and J usage is TRBJ2-1; TRBD2 matches at 12 bases. The CDR3 totals 18 residues. V trimming: 1 base; J trimming: 5 bases; junction bases outside the gene matches: 10. The germline CDR1 and CDR2 sequences are SGHRS and YFSETQ. The CDR3 DNA reads as TGCGCCAGCAGCTTGACCGGGACTAGCGGGTACCTTAACAATGAGCAGTTCTTC. Amino acid sequence: CASSLTGTSGYLNNEQFF.

This sequence joins TRBV27 and TRBJ2-3; 15 bases agree with TRBD2. This CDR3 comprises 19 residues. Germline V gene sequence: CDR1 MNHEY, CDR2 SMNVEV (reference sequence). The V and J ends lost 3 bases and 4 bases, in that order; junction bases with no gene match: 11. CDR3 residues: CASSFSPRTSGGAPDTQYF. The DNA of the CDR3 is TGTGCCAGCAGTTTCTCTCCGAGGACTAGCGGGGGGGCTCCAGATACGCAGTATTTT.

J is TRBJ1-5 and V is TRBV12-5; no clear D. The germline gives CDR1 LGHNT, CDR2 FRNRAP. The V end was cut by 6 bases, the J end by 7 bases, with 7 bases between. The length of the CDR3 is 11 residues. CDR3 DNA: TGTGCTAGTGGAACGAGACAGCCCCAGCATTTT. Protein product: CASGTRQPQHF.

The chain couples TRBV27 to TRBJ1-2; 8 bases map to TRBD1. Germline V gene data show CDR1 as MNHEY and CDR2 as SMNVEV (reference sequence). The V gene end was trimmed by 2 bases and the J gene end by 7 bases; junction bases not matched to a gene: 12. The length of the CDR3 is 16 residues. The CDR3 loop is CASSLIGPQGAAGYTF. The CDR3 region has the DNA TGTGCCAGCAGTTTAATTGGGCCCCAGGGGGCGGCTGGCTACACCTTC.

This clone occurred a few times. V usage is TRBV29-1 and J usage is TRBJ2-7; D is uncertain. The CDR3 has 13 amino acids. Germline CDR1 is SQVTM and CDR2 is ANQGSEA. The ends were cut back, 0 bases at V and 4 bases at J, with 10 bases in the middle. The CDR3 DNA sequence: TGCAGCGTTGAAGATCCGACACTTTACGAGCAGTACTTC. This gives the protein CSVEDPTLYEQYF.

This clone was seen just once. This sequence joins TRBV5-5 and TRBJ2-7; no definite D call. V lost 0 bases and J 2 bases, leaving 9 bases between the germline ends. The CDR3 is 14 residues long. Germline V gene lookup returns CDR1 SGHKS and CDR2 YYEKEE (reference sequence). This chain's CDR3 is CASSLAAATYEQYF. CDR3 nucleotides: TGTGCCAGCAGCTTGGCGGCGGCCACCTACGAGCAGTACTTC.

The chain links TRBV7-9 to TRBJ2-3, with D uncertain. CDR1 and CDR2 (germline): SEHNR, FQNEAQ (reference sequence). Trimming left V 3 bases short and J 7 bases short, with 8 bases between. CDR3 size: 12 residues. The CDR3 reads CASSLPLNTQYF. The CDR3 coding sequence is TGTGCCAGCAGCTTGCCACTAAATACGCAGTATTTT.

The V and J genes are TRBV10-3 and TRBJ2-3; 13 nucleotides line up with TRBD2. The CDR3 extends over 16 amino acids. With 8 bases clipped from V and 0 bases from J, the junction kept 5 bases outside the gene matches. Per germline, CDR1 ENHRY and CDR2 SYGVKD. The CDR3 region is CAIGGLAGTSTDTQYF. The CDR3 coding sequence is TGTGCCATCGGGGGACTAGCGGGGACGAGCACAGATACGCAGTATTTT.

The chain is built from TRBV19 and TRBJ1-1, with D unresolved. This CDR3 has 14 amino acids. From germline, CDR1 is LNHDA and CDR2 SQIVND (reference sequence). V was trimmed by 2 bases and J by 1 base, leaving 8 bases between them. The CDR3 bases are TGTGCCAGTAGTATATCTAGTTGGAACACTGAAGCTTTCTTT. It yields the protein CASSISSWNTEAFF.

V gene TRBV6-5 combines with J gene TRBJ1-6; D not resolved. The V end was cut by 0 bases, the J end by 5 bases, with 11 bases between. This CDR3 spans 16 amino acids. Per the germline V gene, CDR1 is MNHEY and CDR2 is SVGAGI. Written as DNA, the CDR3 is TGTGCCAGCAGTTACTCGAAATACGGGAATAATTCACCCCTCCACTTT. Translation: CASSYSKYGNNSPLHF.

CDR3 in DNA: TGTGCCAGCAGTCGCCGAGGGACAGGGTCCACCGCCTACAATGAGCAGTTCTTC. This sequence encodes CASSRRGTGSTAYNEQFF. The chain carries TRBV7-9 and TRBJ2-1; 9 positions match TRBD1. From germline, CDR1 is SEHNR and CDR2 FQNEAQ (reference sequence). The J segment lost 2 bases and the V segment lost 6 bases, leaving 14 bases of the junction unmatched. There are 18 residues in the CDR3.

The genes are TRBV5-1 and TRBJ2-2; the D is unclear. In germline, CDR1 is SGHRS, CDR2 YFSETQ. This CDR3 spans 18 amino acids. The V and J ends lost 2 bases and 0 bases respectively, with 17 bases between them. The CDR3 nucleotides are TGCGCCAGCAGCTTTCCCGCCGGCGCGGCGACGAACACCGGGGAGCTGTTTTTT. It codes for CASSFPAGAATNTGELFF.